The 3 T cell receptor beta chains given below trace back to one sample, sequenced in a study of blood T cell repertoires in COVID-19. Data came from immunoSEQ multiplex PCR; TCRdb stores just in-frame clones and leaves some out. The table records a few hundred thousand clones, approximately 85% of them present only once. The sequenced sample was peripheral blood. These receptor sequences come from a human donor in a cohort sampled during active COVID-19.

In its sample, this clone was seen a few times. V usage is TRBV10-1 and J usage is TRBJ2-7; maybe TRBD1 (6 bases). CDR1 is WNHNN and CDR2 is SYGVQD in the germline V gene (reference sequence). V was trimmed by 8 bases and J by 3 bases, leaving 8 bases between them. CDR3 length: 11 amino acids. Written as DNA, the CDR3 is TGCGCCAGCCCAGGGGTCTACGAGCAGTACTTC. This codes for CASPGVYEQYF.

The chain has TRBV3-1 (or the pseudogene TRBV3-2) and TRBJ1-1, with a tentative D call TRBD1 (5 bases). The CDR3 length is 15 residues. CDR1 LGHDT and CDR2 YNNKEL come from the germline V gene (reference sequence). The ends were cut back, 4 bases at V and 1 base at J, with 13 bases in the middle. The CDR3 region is CASSPYGGGNTEAFF. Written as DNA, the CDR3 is TGTGCCAGCAGCCCCTATGGGGGGGGGAACACTGAAGCTTTCTTT.

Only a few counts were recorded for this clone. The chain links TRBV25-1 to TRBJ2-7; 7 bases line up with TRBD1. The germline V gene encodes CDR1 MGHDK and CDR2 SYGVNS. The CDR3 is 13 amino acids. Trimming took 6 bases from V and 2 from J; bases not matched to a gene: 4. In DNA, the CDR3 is TGTGCCAGCAGGGGGGACAGCCCCTACGAGCAGTACTTC. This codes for CASRGDSPYEQYF.